This entry is about one T cell receptor beta chain. This record belongs to a study of blood T cell repertoires in COVID-19. Study as a whole: Whether acute or convalescent, the COVID-19 samples came from the United States, Italy and Spain. T cells, B-cell-depleted T cells, or PBMCs supplied cDNA or gDNA.

Germline V gives CDR1 SGHTS, CDR2 YDEGEE. V shed 4 bases and J shed 9 bases, with 17 bases lying between them. The CDR3 spans 15 residues. How the authors handled the data: Amplification with reference gene primers provided the estimates of nucleated cell counts. The protocol was immunoSEQ multiplex PCR, while the TCRdb copy is restricted to in-frame clones and leaves out a portion. V and J calls plus clone size are reproduced from that table; the DNA served to infer D and trimming. The data contain about 400,000 clones, 86% of them seen just once; the ten biggest clones take up more than 1.4%. This rearrangement joins TRBV5-8 to TRBJ1-6; no clear D gene. Sequencing input: peripheral blood. The TCR comes from a woman under 40 with active or convalescent COVID-19. CDR3 residues: CASSHPGYSGSPLHF. CDR3 DNA sequence: TGTGCCAGCAGCCATCCTGGTTATAGCGGTTCACCCCTCCACTTT.